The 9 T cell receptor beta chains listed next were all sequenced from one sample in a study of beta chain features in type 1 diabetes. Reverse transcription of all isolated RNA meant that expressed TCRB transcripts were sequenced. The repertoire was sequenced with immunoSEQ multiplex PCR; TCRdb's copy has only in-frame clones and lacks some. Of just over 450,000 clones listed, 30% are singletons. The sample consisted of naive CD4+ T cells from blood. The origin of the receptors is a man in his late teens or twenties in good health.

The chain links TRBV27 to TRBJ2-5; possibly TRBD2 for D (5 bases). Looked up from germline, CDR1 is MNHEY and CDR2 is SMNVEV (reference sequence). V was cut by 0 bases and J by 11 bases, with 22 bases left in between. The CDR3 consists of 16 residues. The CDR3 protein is CASSLSRTTRLGEQYF. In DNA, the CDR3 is TGTGCCAGCAGTTTATCACGAACCACTAGGTTGGGAGAGCAGTACTTC.

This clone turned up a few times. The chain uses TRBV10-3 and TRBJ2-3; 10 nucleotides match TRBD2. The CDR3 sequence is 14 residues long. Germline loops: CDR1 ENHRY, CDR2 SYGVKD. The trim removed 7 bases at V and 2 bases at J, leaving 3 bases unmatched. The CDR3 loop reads CAIKTSGYTDTQYF. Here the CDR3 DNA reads TGTGCCATCAAGACTAGCGGGTACACAGATACGCAGTATTTT.

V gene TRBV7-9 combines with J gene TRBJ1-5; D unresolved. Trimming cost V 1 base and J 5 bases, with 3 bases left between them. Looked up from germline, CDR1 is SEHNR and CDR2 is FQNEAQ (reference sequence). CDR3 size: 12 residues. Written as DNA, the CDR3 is TGTGCCAGCAGCTTAGGACATCAGCCCCAGCATTTT. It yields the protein CASSLGHQPQHF.

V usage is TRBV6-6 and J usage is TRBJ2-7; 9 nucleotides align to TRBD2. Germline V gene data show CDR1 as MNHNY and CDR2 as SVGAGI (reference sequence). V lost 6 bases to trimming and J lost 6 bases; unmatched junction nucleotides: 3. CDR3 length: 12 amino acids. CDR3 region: CASSVAGAEQYF. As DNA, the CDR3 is TGTGCCAGCAGCGTAGCGGGAGCCGAGCAGTACTTC.

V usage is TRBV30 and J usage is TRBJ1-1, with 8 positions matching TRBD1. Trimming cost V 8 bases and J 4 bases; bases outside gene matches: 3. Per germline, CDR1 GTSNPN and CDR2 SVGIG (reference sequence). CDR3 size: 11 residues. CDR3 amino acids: CARQGITEAFF. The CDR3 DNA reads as TGTGCCCGACAGGGGATCACTGAAGCTTTCTTT.

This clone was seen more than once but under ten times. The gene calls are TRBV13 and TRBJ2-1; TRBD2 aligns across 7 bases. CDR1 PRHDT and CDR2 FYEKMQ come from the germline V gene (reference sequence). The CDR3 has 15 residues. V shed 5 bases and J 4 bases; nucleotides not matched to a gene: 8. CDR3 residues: CASSKGLAEYNEQFF. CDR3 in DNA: TGTGCCAGCAGCAAGGGGCTAGCGGAATACAATGAGCAGTTCTTC.

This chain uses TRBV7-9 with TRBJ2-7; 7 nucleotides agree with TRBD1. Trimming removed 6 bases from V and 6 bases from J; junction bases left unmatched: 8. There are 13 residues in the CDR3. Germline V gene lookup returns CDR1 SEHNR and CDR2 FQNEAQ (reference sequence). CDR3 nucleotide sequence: TGTGCCAGCAGGAGGGACAGCCGGGGCGAGCAGTACTTC. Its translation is CASRRDSRGEQYF.

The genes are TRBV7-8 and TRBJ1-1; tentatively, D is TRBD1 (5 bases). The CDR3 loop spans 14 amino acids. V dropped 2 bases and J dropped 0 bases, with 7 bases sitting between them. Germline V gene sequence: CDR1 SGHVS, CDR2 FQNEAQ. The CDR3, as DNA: TGTGCCAGCAGCTTAACAGGTCTGAACACTGAAGCTTTCTTT. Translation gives CASSLTGLNTEAFF. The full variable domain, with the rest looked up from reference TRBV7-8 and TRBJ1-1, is GAGVSQSPRYKVAKRGQDVALRCDPISGHVSLFWYQQALGQGPEFLTYFQNEAQLDKSGLPSDRFFAERPEGSVSTLKIQRTQQEDSAVYLCASSLTGLNTEAFFGQGTRLTVV.

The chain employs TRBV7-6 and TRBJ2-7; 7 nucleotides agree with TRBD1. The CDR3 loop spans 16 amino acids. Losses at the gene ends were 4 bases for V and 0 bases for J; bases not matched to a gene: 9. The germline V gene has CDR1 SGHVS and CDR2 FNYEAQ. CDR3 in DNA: TGTGCCAGCAGCTCGTACCCGGGACAGAGCTCCTACGAGCAGTACTTC. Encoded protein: CASSSYPGQSSYEQYF. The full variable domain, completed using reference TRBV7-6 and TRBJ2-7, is GAGVSQSPRYKVTKRGQDVALRCDPISGHVSLYWYRQALGQGPEFLTYFNYEAQQDKSGLPNDRFSAERPEGSISTLTIQRTEQRDSAMYRCASSSYPGQSSYEQYFGPGTRLTVT.